The 28 T cell receptor beta chains reported below all come from one sample, sequenced in a study of vaccination and CD4 T cells after COVID-19. These TCRs are of unknown antigen specificity. Regarding treatment: approximately nine-day PBMC culture with coronavirus spike peptide pools or control peptides (ViraFEST assay). Cultured CD4+ T-cell DNA underwent Oncomine TCR Beta short-read sequencing. TCRdb re-derived calls from the PCR reads in MiXCR, one entry per CDR3 protein. The sample records more than 10,000 distinct CDR3 sequences, more than 45% being singletons. The material sequenced was CD4+ T cells from blood, cultured in vitro. These receptors all stem from a human donor who had recovered from COVID-19.

The V and J genes are TRBV27 and TRBJ1-3; D call uncertain. Deletions cut 6 bases from V and 0 bases from J, with 6 bases between. Germline V gene data show CDR1 as MNHEY and CDR2 as SMNVEV (reference sequence). The CDR3 runs to 13 residues. The CDR3 DNA reads as TGTGCCAGCAGGGCCTTCTCTGGAAACACCATATATTTT. It translates to CASRAFSGNTIYF.

V usage is TRBV6-5 and J usage is TRBJ2-1; no firm D call. The CDR3 has 14 amino acids. Germline V CDR1 and CDR2: MNHEY, SVGAGI. The V gene lost 0 bases and the J gene lost 2 bases, with 5 bases spanning the gap. The CDR3 protein is CASSYSSAYNEQFF. DNA for the CDR3: TGTGCCAGCAGTTACTCCAGCGCCTACAATGAGCAGTTCTTC.

This clonotype was observed a few times. This chain joins TRBV10-1 and TRBJ1-5, with D maybe TRBD1 (6 bases). Trimming took 0 bases from V and 1 from J, leaving 13 bases between them. The CDR3 spans 17 residues. Germline V gives CDR1 WNHNN, CDR2 SYGVQD (reference sequence). CDR3 sequence reads: CASSESKRQGSNQPQHF. CDR3 sequence (DNA): TGCGCCAGCAGTGAGTCGAAACGGCAGGGGAGCAATCAGCCCCAGCATTTT.

This clonotype was found a few times. The CDR3 bases are TGCAGTGCTAGACAGCGGTACACCGGGGAGCTGTTTTTT. This sequence encodes CSARQRYTGELFF. This rearrangement joins TRBV20-1 to TRBJ2-2; maybe TRBD2 (5 bases). V lost 2 bases to trimming and J lost 3 bases, with 7 bases between them. This CDR3 comprises 13 residues. Germline V lookup: CDR1 DFQATT, CDR2 SNEGSKA (reference sequence).

This rearrangement joins TRBV30 to TRBJ1-6, with a weak D call TRBD1 (5 bases). The CDR3 is 16 residues long. The V end lost 4 bases, the J end lost 4 bases, and 17 bases lay between the germline ends. CDR1 GTSNPN and CDR2 SVGIG come from the germline V gene (reference sequence). CDR3 residues: CAWMGPSHAYNSPLHF. In nucleotides, the CDR3 is TGTGCCTGGATGGGACCATCCCACGCATATAATTCACCCCTCCACTTT.

This clonotype was detected only a few times. This chain uses TRBV7-2 with TRBJ2-2; TRBD2 aligns across 9 bases. V lost 0 bases and J lost 6; bases outside the gene matches: 5. The germline CDR1 and CDR2 sequences are SGHTA and FQGNSA. The CDR3 contains 16 residues. The CDR3 nucleotides are TGTGCCAGCAGCTTAGCCCCGCGGGGGGGGCCCGGGGAGCTGTTTTTT. It codes for CASSLAPRGGPGELFF.

This chain connects TRBV20-1 to TRBJ1-5; D is unclear. Trimming left V 6 bases short and J 1 base short, with 13 bases between. This CDR3 region has 14 residues. In germline, CDR1 is DFQATT, CDR2 SNEGSKA (reference sequence). The CDR3 DNA is TGCAGTGCGAGCTATGAAGGGAGCAATCAGCCCCAGCATTTT. This codes for CSASYEGSNQPQHF.

The rearrangement joins TRBV15 to TRBJ1-1; D might be TRBD1 (5 bases). Germline CDR1 and CDR2: LNHNV and YYDKDF (reference sequence). The CDR3 is 14 amino acids. V was clipped by 3 bases and J by 1 base, with 9 bases between them. The DNA for the CDR3 is TGTGCCACCAGCAGTCTACAGGAGAACACTGAAGCTTTCTTT. This gives the protein CATSSLQENTEAFF. Using reference TRBV15 and TRBJ1-1 for the parts outside the CDR3, the full variable domain is DAMVIQNPRYQVTQFGKPVTLSCSQTLNHNVMYWYQQKSSQAPKLLFHYYDKDFNNEADTPDNFQSRRPNTSFCFLDIRSPGLGDTAMYLCATSSLQENTEAFFGQGTRLTVV.

The V and J genes are TRBV6-1 and TRBJ1-3, with D unclear. The CDR3 sequence is 10 residues long. V lost 4 bases to trimming and J lost 5 bases, with 0 bases between them. The germline V gene has CDR1 MNHNS and CDR2 SASEGT. CDR3 loop: CASSGNTIYF. CDR3 DNA sequence: TGTGCCAGCAGTGGAAACACCATATATTTT.

Only a few counts were recorded for this clonotype. The chain is built from TRBV15 and TRBJ2-5, with D tentatively TRBD1 or TRBD2 (5 bases each). V lost 1 base, J lost 5 bases, and 11 bases lay in between. CDR1 and CDR2 (germline): LNHNV, YYDKDF (reference sequence). This CDR3 comprises 14 residues. This CDR3 reads CATSRGFRDETQYF. For the CDR3, the DNA is TGTGCCACCAGCAGAGGATTCAGGGACGAGACCCAGTACTTC.

The genes are TRBV28 and TRBJ1-2; perhaps TRBD1 as D (5 bases). Trimming took 7 bases from V and 5 from J, leaving 20 bases between them. The CDR3 runs 15 residues. CDR1 and CDR2 (germline): MDHEN, SYDVKM. CDR3 coding DNA: TGTGCCAGCACCCCCGGAGAGGTTGGGGGGTATGGCTACACCTTC. Amino acid sequence: CASTPGEVGGYGYTF.

V usage is TRBV5-1 and J usage is TRBJ1-6, with D perhaps TRBD1 (5 bases). CDR3 length: 14 amino acids. Germline values: CDR1 SGHRS, CDR2 YFSETQ. V was cut by 4 bases and J by 10 bases, with 15 bases left in between. The CDR3 sequence: CASSRAGRGSPLHF. The CDR3 DNA is TGCGCCAGCAGCCGGGCAGGTCGGGGGTCACCCCTCCACTTT.

The rearrangement uses TRBV12-3 or TRBV12-4 and TRBJ2-3; D might be TRBD2 (5 bases). This CDR3 comprises 15 residues. Trimming took off 6 bases at V and 4 bases at J, with 17 bases between the two ends. The CDR3 DNA reads as TGTGCCAGCAGGCTGAGCGGAATCAAGGCAGATACGCAGTATTTT. Its translation is CASRLSGIKADTQYF.

Here the CDR3 reads CASSESNRGTYEQYF. CDR3 DNA sequence: TGCGCCAGCAGTGAGTCAAACAGGGGCACCTACGAGCAGTACTTC. The rearrangement links TRBV10-2 to TRBJ2-7; TRBD1 matches 7 bases. Per germline, CDR1 WSHSY and CDR2 SAAADI. This CDR3 region has 15 residues. With V trimmed by 0 bases and J by 2 bases, 4 bases remained unmatched.

The chain carries TRBV10-2 and TRBJ2-7, with 7 bases aligning to TRBD2. The CDR3 length is 14 residues. V gave up 8 bases and J gave up 2 bases; unmatched junction bases: 9. The germline CDR1 and CDR2 sequences are WSHSY and SAAADI. The CDR3 here is CASSASGRAYEQYF. CDR3 coding DNA: TGCGCCAGCTCGGCTAGCGGACGCGCCTACGAGCAGTACTTC.

This clonotype showed up just once. The V gene is TRBV6-1, the J gene TRBJ2-5; 14 positions agree with TRBD2. This CDR3 has 18 amino acids. CDR1 and CDR2 (germline): MNHNS, SASEGT. Trimming removed 6 bases from V and 1 base from J; junction bases left unmatched: 10. Here the CDR3 reads CASRRGTSGSGAQETQYF. CDR3 nucleotide sequence: TGTGCCAGCAGGAGAGGGACTAGCGGGAGTGGGGCCCAAGAGACCCAGTACTTC.

The table lists this clonotype with a few counts. The gene calls are TRBV2 and TRBJ1-5; 11 nucleotides agree with TRBD1. The germline V gene encodes CDR1 SNHLY and CDR2 FYNNEI. V gave up 4 bases and J gave up 6 bases; unmatched junction bases: 5. The CDR3 is 15 residues long. The CDR3 spells CASSGGGQGGQPQHF. CDR3 coding DNA: TGTGCCAGCAGTGGGGGGGGACAGGGGGGTCAGCCCCAGCATTTT.

This clonotype showed up just a few times. This chain links TRBV4-2 with TRBJ1-2, with D possibly being TRBD1 (5 bases). The germline V gene encodes CDR1 LGHNA and CDR2 YNFKEQ. The CDR3 length is 16 residues. V was shortened by 1 base and J by 8 bases, with 20 bases between the two germline ends. The CDR3 protein is CASSQGWAREAMGYTF. The DNA for the CDR3 is TGTGCCAGCAGCCAAGGATGGGCCAGGGAGGCTATGGGCTACACCTTC.

The chain recombines TRBV27 with TRBJ1-1, with D possibly matching TRBD1 (5 bases). V shed 6 bases and J shed 4 bases, with 15 bases lying between them. Germline-derived CDR1 and CDR2 are MNHEY and SMNVEV (reference sequence). The CDR3 has 14 amino acids. DNA of the CDR3: TGTGCCAGCAGGGGGCCTTCGACTGCCACTGAAGCTTTCTTT. Translating gives CASRGPSTATEAFF.

The chain employs TRBV4-3 and TRBJ1-5; 9 bases agree with TRBD1. The CDR3 is 19 residues long. The germline V gene encodes CDR1 LGHNA and CDR2 YSLEER. Unmatched junction bases numbered 18, after V lost 4 bases and J lost 5 bases. The CDR3 DNA reads TGCGCCAGCAGCCGCAACTACCACGGGACAGGGAGGATGTATCAGCCCCAGCATTTT. Translated, it gives CASSRNYHGTGRMYQPQHF.

In its sample, this clonotype was seen a few times. The chain is built from TRBV27 and TRBJ2-7, with 8 bases aligning to TRBD1. Germline CDR1 and CDR2: MNHEY and SMNVEV (reference sequence). The V gene end was trimmed by 6 bases and the J gene end by 3 bases; junction bases not matched to a gene: 10. This CDR3 spans 15 amino acids. CDR3 amino acids: CASRSPGQVLYEQYF. The CDR3, as DNA: TGTGCCAGCAGATCACCGGGACAGGTTCTCTACGAGCAGTACTTC.

This clonotype showed up just a few times. The genes are TRBV20-1 and TRBJ1-2, with 8 bases lining up with TRBD1. Germline V gene data show CDR1 as DFQATT and CDR2 as SNEGSKA (reference sequence). The CDR3 runs to 15 residues. V gave up 6 bases and J gave up 0 bases; unmatched junction bases: 9. The CDR3 DNA sequence: TGCAGTGCGGGGGGACAGGAAAGAGCTAACTATGGCTACACCTTC. Translated: CSAGGQERANYGYTF.

This clonotype was counted between two and nine times. The chain combines TRBV20-1 with TRBJ1-6, with D maybe TRBD1 (6 bases). V lost 1 base, J lost 9 bases, and 19 bases lay in between. The germline gives CDR1 DFQATT, CDR2 SNEGSKA (reference sequence). This CDR3 has 16 residues. The CDR3 DNA sequence: TGCAGTGCTAGAGCCTCCACAGGGTTAATGGGTTCACCCCTCCACTTT. This codes for CSARASTGLMGSPLHF.

This clonotype was counted between two and nine times. The chain uses TRBV7-9 and TRBJ2-7, with a tentative D call TRBD1 (6 bases). V was trimmed by 5 bases and J by 0 bases, leaving 14 bases between them. Per the germline V gene, CDR1 is SEHNR and CDR2 is FQNEAQ (reference sequence). This CDR3 is built from 15 residues. The CDR3 reads CASSLLQGFSYEQYF. Here the CDR3 DNA reads TGTGCCAGCAGCCTCCTACAGGGATTCTCCTACGAGCAGTACTTC.

This clonotype was found a few times. The V call is TRBV7-2, the J call TRBJ2-3; 10 bases are a match to TRBD2. J was trimmed by 3 bases and V by 5 bases; bases with no gene match: 5. CDR3 length: 15 amino acids. CDR1 is SGHTA, CDR2 FQGNSA, per germline. This CDR3 is CASSTRLAGTDTQYF. In DNA, the CDR3 is TGTGCCAGCAGCACTCGACTAGCGGGTACAGATACGCAGTATTTT.

This chain joins TRBV6-2 or TRBV6-3 and TRBJ2-5; TRBD2 is a possible D gene (5 bases). The V gene's germline CDR1 is MNHEY and CDR2 SVGEGT. This CDR3 contains 15 residues. Trimming took 1 base from V and 2 from J, leaving 11 bases between them. CDR3 in amino acids: CASSYFSDVQETQYF. Here the CDR3 DNA reads TGTGCCAGCAGTTACTTTAGCGACGTACAAGAGACCCAGTACTTC.

A single count supports this clonotype. V usage is TRBV9 and J usage is TRBJ2-5, with 11 bases fitting TRBD2. This CDR3 is built from 17 residues. The germline gives CDR1 SGDLS, CDR2 YYNGEE. The trim removed 4 bases at V and 4 bases at J, leaving 12 bases unmatched. The CDR3 DNA follows: TGTGCCAGCAGCCCCCACCTATTCACTAGCGGGAGAGAGACCCAGTACTTC. Amino acid sequence: CASSPHLFTSGRETQYF.

This clonotype occurred a few times. The V gene is TRBV11-2, the J gene TRBJ1-2; 8 bases match TRBD1. J gave up 6 bases and V 5 bases, and 11 bases lay outside the gene matches. The CDR3 extends over 15 amino acids. Germline V gene data show CDR1 as SGHAT and CDR2 as FQNNGV. This chain's CDR3 is CASSGERTGSDGYTF. Written as DNA, the CDR3 is TGTGCCAGCAGCGGAGAGAGGACAGGGTCTGATGGCTACACCTTC.